Reported below is one T cell receptor (beta chain). This sample was taken from a study of response to subunit inactivated influenza vaccine. This CDR3 is built from 13 residues. Germline CDR1 is LNHNV and CDR2 is YYDKDF (reference sequence). The V gene end was trimmed by 6 bases and the J gene end by 5 bases; junction bases not matched to a gene: 7. TCRdb independently ran MiXCR on the RT-PCR reads; one entry per CDR3 protein. The sample has about 650,000 distinct CDR3 sequences, approximately 14% seen once. V is TRBV15 and J is TRBJ2-7; 7 bases are a match to TRBD1. The origin of this receptor is a man aged 50 or older who received an inactivated influenza vaccine. The starting material was PBMCs from blood, obtained approximately 12 days after vaccination. CDR3 coding DNA: TGTGCCACCAGACCAGGGGGACACGACGAGCAGTACTTC. As protein: CATRPGGHDEQYF.